The 22 T cell receptor beta chains below all came from one sample that was sequenced in a study of CD8+CD57+ T cells in acquired aplastic anemia. TCR beta VDJ and CDR3 were profiled, and genomic DNA was the template. A single record per CDR3 protein comes from TCRdb applying MiXCR to the reads. The sample has roughly 170,000 distinct CDR3 sequences; roughly 63% are singletons. The specimen was sorted CD4+, CD8+, or CD8+CD57+ T cells (not recorded which) from PBMCs. The receptors come from a human donor in good health.

This chain links TRBV6-6 with TRBJ1-1, with D hard to call. This CDR3 has 11 residues. Germline V lookup: CDR1 MNHNY, CDR2 SVGAGI (reference sequence). Trimming cost V 2 bases and J 4 bases, with 2 bases left between them. Written as DNA, the CDR3 is TGTGCCAGCAGTTACCCCACTGAAGCTTTCTTT. It codes for CASSYPTEAFF.

This clonotype was seen many times. This rearrangement joins TRBV11-2 to TRBJ2-1, with TRBD1 identical over 8 bases. V dropped 1 base and J dropped 9; count of bases not matched to a gene: 5. The CDR3 has 14 residues. Germline V lookup: CDR1 SGHAT, CDR2 FQNNGV. This chain's CDR3 is CASSLVAGGSEQFF. Here the CDR3 DNA reads TGTGCCAGCAGCTTAGTAGCAGGGGGCAGTGAGCAGTTCTTC.

The chain has TRBV20-1 and TRBJ1-5, with D possibly TRBD1 on 6 matching bases. This CDR3 is built from 16 residues. Germline loops: CDR1 DFQATT, CDR2 SNEGSKA (reference sequence). V lost 3 bases, J lost 1 base, and 16 bases lay in between. The CDR3 loop is CSASHYGQGSNQPQHF. CDR3 sequence (DNA): TGCAGTGCTAGCCACTACGGGCAGGGGAGCAATCAGCCCCAGCATTTT.

V usage is TRBV20-1 and J usage is TRBJ2-7; 9 nucleotides align to TRBD2. V shed 5 bases, J shed 4 bases, and the junction held 6 bases outside the gene matches. Germline V gene data show CDR1 as DFQATT and CDR2 as SNEGSKA (reference sequence). The CDR3 runs to 13 residues. As DNA, the CDR3 is TGCAGTGCTCGGAGCGGGAGGTCTTACGAGCAGTACTTC. Translated, it gives CSARSGRSYEQYF.

The chain couples TRBV25-1 to TRBJ2-5; TRBD2 matches 11 bases. After removal of 10 bases from V and 0 bases from J, the junction contained 7 bases not matched to a gene. The CDR3 sequence is 15 residues long. Germline lookup yields CDR1 MGHDK and CDR2 SYGVNS. The CDR3 DNA sequence: TGTGCCACCCGGATGACTAGCGGGAACCAAGAGACCCAGTACTTC. This translates into CATRMTSGNQETQYF.

This chain joins TRBV5-5 and TRBJ1-4; D not resolved. V was pared by 6 bases and J by 5 bases, with 5 bases between. Germline assignment: CDR1 SGHKS and CDR2 YYEKEE (reference sequence). The CDR3 has 11 residues. CDR3 DNA sequence: TGTGCCAGCACCACCAATGAAAAACTGTTTTTT. It translates to CASTTNEKLFF.

The chain has TRBV7-9 and TRBJ1-4, with TRBD1 as a possible D gene (5 bases). The CDR3 totals 16 residues. V dropped 6 bases and J dropped 5 bases, with 19 bases sitting between them. CDR1 is SEHNR, CDR2 FQNEAQ, per germline (reference sequence). As DNA, the CDR3 is TGTGCCAGCAGACCCCCGGGACCGACCACGAATGAAAAACTGTTTTTT. This translates into CASRPPGPTTNEKLFF.

This clonotype showed up many times. The chain joins TRBV20-1 to TRBJ2-5; 9 bases are shared with TRBD1. Germline-derived CDR1 and CDR2 are DFQATT and SNEGSKA (reference sequence). The CDR3 covers 16 residues. After removal of 5 bases from V and 0 bases from J, the junction contained 10 bases not matched to a gene. CDR3 coding DNA: TGCAGTGCTGCATTGCGGGACAGGGTGTACCAAGAGACCCAGTACTTC. The encoded protein is CSAALRDRVYQETQYF.

J is TRBJ1-3 and V is TRBV29-1, with unresolved D. Deletions cut 6 bases from V and 0 bases from J, with 6 bases between. The length of the CDR3 is 12 residues. Germline-derived CDR1 and CDR2 are SQVTM and ANQGSEA. CDR3 DNA sequence: TGCAGCGTGAGGGTCTCTGGAAACACCATATATTTT. This sequence encodes CSVRVSGNTIYF.

The gene calls are TRBV5-8 and TRBJ2-5; 9 bases agree with TRBD2. V lost 9 bases to trimming and J lost 5 bases; unmatched junction nucleotides: 11. In germline, CDR1 is SGHTS, CDR2 YDEGEE. The CDR3 totals 14 residues. CDR3 DNA: TGTGCCATTAATGGAGGCGGGGGGGCCGAGACCCAGTACTTC. Protein: CAINGGGGAETQYF.

This chain joins TRBV25-1 and TRBJ1-1; the D gene is possibly TRBD1 (6 bases). Germline CDR1 MGHDK, CDR2 SYGVNS. CDR3 length: 14 residues. Trimming pared 4 bases from V and 1 base from J, leaving 10 bases between. The CDR3 nucleotides are TGTGCCAGCAGTGCCCTACAGGGGAACACTGAAGCTTTCTTT. Translated: CASSALQGNTEAFF.

The V gene is TRBV25-1, the J gene TRBJ2-7; 7 bases match TRBD2. In germline, CDR1 is MGHDK, CDR2 SYGVNS. The CDR3 totals 14 residues. V lost 6 bases and J lost 0; bases outside the gene matches: 5. The CDR3 loop is CASSTTSASYEQYF. Written as DNA, the CDR3 is TGTGCCAGCAGCACCACTAGCGCCTCCTACGAGCAGTACTTC.

The V call is TRBV19, the J call TRBJ1-5, with D uncertain. Trimming took off 3 bases at V and 7 bases at J, with 10 bases between the two ends. Germline V gene data show CDR1 as LNHDA and CDR2 as SQIVND (reference sequence). This CDR3 has 13 residues. This CDR3 is CASSITAAQPQHF. In DNA, the CDR3 is TGTGCCAGTAGTATCACAGCAGCGCAGCCCCAGCATTTT.

V and J are TRBV9 and TRBJ2-3; D is ambiguous. This CDR3 spans 14 amino acids. Germline V gives CDR1 SGDLS, CDR2 YYNGEE. V was cut by 0 bases and J by 4 bases, with 9 bases left in between. CDR3 amino acids: CASSVGLASDTQYF. As DNA, the CDR3 is TGTGCCAGCAGCGTAGGGTTAGCTTCAGATACGCAGTATTTT.

This chain joins TRBV20-1 and TRBJ1-2, with 8 positions matching TRBD1. The J segment lost 2 bases and the V segment lost 3 bases, leaving 2 bases of the junction unmatched. This CDR3 comprises 13 residues. Germline CDR1 reads DFQATT; CDR2 reads SNEGSKA (reference sequence). For the CDR3, the DNA is TGCAGTGCTAGGCAGGGGGCGAACTATGGCTACACCTTC. The encoded protein is CSARQGANYGYTF.

The chain has TRBV5-1 and TRBJ1-5; D might be TRBD1 (5 bases). Germline V CDR1 and CDR2: SGHRS, YFSETQ. V was clipped by 0 bases and J by 2 bases, with 9 bases between them. This CDR3 has 15 amino acids. The CDR3 bases are TGCGCCAGCAGCTTGGGGGGGACCGGCAATCAGCCCCAGCATTTT. This translates into CASSLGGTGNQPQHF.

This clonotype was observed once. The chain employs TRBV7-2 and TRBJ1-5; 9 nucleotides line up with TRBD1. CDR1 SGHTA and CDR2 FQGNSA come from the germline V gene. The CDR3 is 15 residues long. V lost 5 bases to trimming and J lost 3 bases; unmatched junction nucleotides: 5. The CDR3 is CASSPQGAHNQPQHF. The CDR3 DNA is TGTGCCAGCAGCCCACAGGGGGCTCACAATCAGCCCCAGCATTTT.

This clonotype appeared once. The chain is built from TRBV2 and TRBJ2-3, with 8 bases identical to TRBD2. V was clipped by 7 bases and J by 2 bases; unmatched bases: 14. Germline V gene data show CDR1 as SNHLY and CDR2 as FYNNEI. The CDR3 covers 17 residues. The CDR3 nucleotides read TGTGCCAGCATCCTCGGGAGGGCGCATTACAACACAGATACGCAGTATTTT. Translation gives CASILGRAHYNTDTQYF.

The V call is TRBV6-5, the J call TRBJ2-7; D possibly corresponds to TRBD2 (6 bases). The V gene's germline CDR1 is MNHEY and CDR2 SVGAGI. With 3 bases removed from V and 10 bases from J, the gap between germline ends came to 19 bases. This CDR3 has 14 amino acids. The CDR3 sequence: CASSYSNRDSRQYF. For the CDR3, the DNA is TGTGCCAGCAGTTATTCCAACCGGGACTCAAGACAGTACTTC.

This chain connects TRBV9 to TRBJ2-7, with 9 bases fitting TRBD2. The CDR3 consists of 14 residues. J was trimmed by 0 bases and V by 4 bases; bases with no gene match: 2. Germline V CDR1 and CDR2: SGDLS, YYNGEE. The CDR3 DNA is TGTGCCAGCAGCAAGACTAGCGGCTCCTACGAGCAGTACTTC. Translated, it gives CASSKTSGSYEQYF. The full variable domain, rest sourced from reference TRBV9 and TRBJ2-7, is DSGVTQTPKHLITATGQRVTLRCSPRSGDLSVYWYQQSLDQGLQFLIQYYNGEERAKGNILERFSAQQFPDLHSELNLSSLELGDSALYFCASSKTSGSYEQYFGPGTRLTVT.

The V call is TRBV7-6, the J call TRBJ1-1; no definite D call. V lost 1 base to trimming and J lost 0 bases, with 12 bases between them. The CDR3 has 16 residues. The germline V gene has CDR1 SGHVS and CDR2 FNYEAQ. In DNA form, the CDR3 reads TGTGCCAGCAGCTTAGAATCCAGCAGCTTGAACACTGAAGCTTTCTTT. This gives the protein CASSLESSSLNTEAFF.

This clonotype has a count of ten or more. This chain joins TRBV5-6 and TRBJ2-3; TRBD2 aligns across 8 bases. Germline V gene lookup returns CDR1 SGHDT and CDR2 YYEEEE. The CDR3 sequence is 15 residues long. The ends lost 3 bases at V and 6 bases at J; junction bases unmatched: 9. The CDR3 DNA follows: TGTGCCAGCAGCTCAGCGGGAGCTTTAATGGATACGCAGTATTTT. It encodes CASSSAGALMDTQYF.